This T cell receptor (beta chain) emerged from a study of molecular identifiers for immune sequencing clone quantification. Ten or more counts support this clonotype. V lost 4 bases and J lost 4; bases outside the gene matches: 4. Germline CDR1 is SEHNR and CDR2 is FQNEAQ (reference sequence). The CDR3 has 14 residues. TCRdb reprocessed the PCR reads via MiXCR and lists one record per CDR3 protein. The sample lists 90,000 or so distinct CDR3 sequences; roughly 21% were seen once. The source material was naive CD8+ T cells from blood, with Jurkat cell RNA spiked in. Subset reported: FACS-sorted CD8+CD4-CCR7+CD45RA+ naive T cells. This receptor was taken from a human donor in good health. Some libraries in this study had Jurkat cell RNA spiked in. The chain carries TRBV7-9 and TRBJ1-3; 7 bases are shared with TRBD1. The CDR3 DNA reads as TGTGCCAGCAGCTCTGGGGACAGCGGAAACACCATATATTTT. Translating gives CASSSGDSGNTIYF.